Each of the 8 T cell receptor beta chains below was sequenced from the same sample in a study of blood T cell repertoires in COVID-19. Clones were read by immunoSEQ multiplex PCR, and TCRdb kept only the in-frame ones, dropping some. The sample consists of some 270,000 clones, more than 85% of them appearing once. The sequencing input was PBMCs or T cells enriched from blood (not recorded which). These receptors originate from a middle-aged man who had been exposed to COVID-19.

This sequence joins TRBV27 and TRBJ1-5; a weak D match, TRBD1 (6 bases). CDR3 length: 13 residues. V was trimmed by 5 bases and J by 7 bases, leaving 12 bases between them. The germline V gene encodes CDR1 MNHEY and CDR2 SMNVEV (reference sequence). CDR3 in amino acids: CASSPTGPQPQHF. The DNA of the CDR3 is TGTGCCAGCAGTCCGACAGGACCGCAGCCCCAGCATTTT.

To note about this clone: Other DNA sequences from this sample encode an identical CDR3 as well. The gene calls are TRBV19 and TRBJ2-2; weak D call: TRBD2 (7 bases). The germline V and J ends were trimmed by 3 bases and 5 bases, with 10 bases remaining between them. The CDR3 has 14 residues. Germline V gene sequence: CDR1 LNHDA, CDR2 SQIVND (reference sequence). For the CDR3, the DNA is TGTGCCAGTAGTATCGGGGGGCTGACCGGGGAGCTGTTTTTT. Protein sequence: CASSIGGLTGELFF. Full variable domain (remainder filled in from reference TRBV19 and TRBJ2-2): DGGITQSPKYLFRKEGQNVTLSCEQNLNHDAMYWYRQDPGQGLRLIYYSQIVNDFQKGDIAEGYSVSREKKESFPLTVTSAQKNPTAFYLCASSIGGLTGELFFGEGSRLTVL.

V gene TRBV6-5 combines with J gene TRBJ1-2; D might be TRBD1 (5 bases). The germline V gene has CDR1 MNHEY and CDR2 SVGAGI. This CDR3 is 11 amino acids long. Trimming left V 8 bases short and J 5 bases short, with 9 bases between. The CDR3, as DNA: TGTGCCAGCCGCGGGGGTTATGGCTACACCTTC. The encoded protein is CASRGGYGYTF.

A few counts support this clone. This rearrangement joins TRBV15 to TRBJ1-5; 7 positions agree with TRBD1. The CDR3 has 16 residues. Germline V gene sequence: CDR1 LNHNV, CDR2 YYDKDF (reference sequence). The ends lost 5 bases at V and 6 bases at J; junction bases unmatched: 13. CDR3 amino acids: CATSGDSTGLIQPQHF. CDR3 nucleotides: TGTGCCACCAGCGGGGATTCGACAGGGCTCATTCAGCCCCAGCATTTT.

The chain has TRBV12-5 and TRBJ2-7; 7 bases match TRBD1. Unmatched junction bases numbered 6, after V lost 1 base and J lost 6 bases. CDR3 length: 14 amino acids. The V gene's germline CDR1 is LGHNT and CDR2 FRNRAP. In DNA, the CDR3 is TGTGCTAGTGGTTTGGCGGGACAGTCGCGCGAGCAGTACTTC. Protein: CASGLAGQSREQYF.

The J gene is TRBJ1-5, the V gene TRBV5-1; TRBD1 is a possible D gene (5 bases). The CDR3 runs to 13 residues. The germline V gene encodes CDR1 SGHRS and CDR2 YFSETQ. Trimming shortened V by 4 bases and J by 7 bases, and 12 bases separated the two germline ends. CDR3 DNA: TGCGCCAGCAGCGCGGGGCAGGGACAGCCCCAGCATTTT. Translated, it gives CASSAGQGQPQHF. Full variable domain (outside the CDR3, taken from reference TRBV5-1 and TRBJ1-5): KAGVTQTPRYLIKTRGQQVTLSCSPISGHRSVSWYQQTPGQGLQFLFEYFSETQRNKGNFPGRFSGRQFSNSRSEMNVSTLELGDSALYLCASSAGQGQPQHFGDGTRLSIL.

The V and J genes are TRBV28 and TRBJ1-5; D perhaps matches TRBD1 (5 bases). This CDR3 region has 14 residues. The V and J ends lost 3 bases and 1 base respectively, with 7 bases between them. Germline lookup yields CDR1 MDHEN and CDR2 SYDVKM. This CDR3 reads CASSLNRSNQPQHF. DNA of the CDR3: TGTGCCAGCAGTTTGAACAGGAGCAATCAGCCCCAGCATTTT.

Note on this clone: At one boundary the junction diverges from the germline segment, which might be a read error. The V call is TRBV2, the J call TRBJ2-7, with D possibly being TRBD1 (5 bases). The germline V gene has CDR1 SNHLY and CDR2 FYNNEI. This CDR3 is built from 13 residues. The CDR3 DNA sequence: TGTGCCAGCAGTGAGGGGCGCGCCACCCCGTCCGACTTC. Translated: CASSEGRATPSDF.